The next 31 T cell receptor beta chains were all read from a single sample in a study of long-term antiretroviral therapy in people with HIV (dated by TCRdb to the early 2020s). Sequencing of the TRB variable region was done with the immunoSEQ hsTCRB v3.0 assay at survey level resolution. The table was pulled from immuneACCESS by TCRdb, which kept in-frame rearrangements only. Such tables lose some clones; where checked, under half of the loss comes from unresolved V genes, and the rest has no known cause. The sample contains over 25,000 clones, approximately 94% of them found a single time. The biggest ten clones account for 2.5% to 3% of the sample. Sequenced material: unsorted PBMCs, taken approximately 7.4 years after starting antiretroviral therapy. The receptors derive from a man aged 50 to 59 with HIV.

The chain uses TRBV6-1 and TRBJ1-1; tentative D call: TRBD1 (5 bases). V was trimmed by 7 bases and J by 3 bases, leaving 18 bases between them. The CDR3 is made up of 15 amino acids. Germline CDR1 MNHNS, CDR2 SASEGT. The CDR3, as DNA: TGTGCCAGCACCCAAGGACATCCTCGGGACACTGAAGCTTTCTTT. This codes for CASTQGHPRDTEAFF.

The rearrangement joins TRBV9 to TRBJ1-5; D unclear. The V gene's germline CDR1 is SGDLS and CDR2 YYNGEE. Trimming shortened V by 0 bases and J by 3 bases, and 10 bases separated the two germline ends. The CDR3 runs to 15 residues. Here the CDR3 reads CASSVGDTFNQPQHF. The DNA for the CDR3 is TGTGCCAGCAGCGTAGGAGACACTTTCAATCAGCCCCAGCATTTT.

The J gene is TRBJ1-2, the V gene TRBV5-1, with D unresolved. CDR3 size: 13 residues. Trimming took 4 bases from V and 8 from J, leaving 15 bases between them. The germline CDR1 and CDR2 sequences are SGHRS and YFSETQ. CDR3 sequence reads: CASSPVLTGGYTF. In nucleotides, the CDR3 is TGCGCCAGCAGCCCGGTCCTCACTGGGGGCTACACCTTC.

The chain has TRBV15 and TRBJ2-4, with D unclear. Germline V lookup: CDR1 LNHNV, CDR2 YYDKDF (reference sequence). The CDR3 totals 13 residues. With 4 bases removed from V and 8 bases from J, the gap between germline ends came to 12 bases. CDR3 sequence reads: CATSTSRRDIQYF. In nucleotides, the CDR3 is TGTGCCACCAGCACAAGCCGTAGGGACATTCAGTACTTC.

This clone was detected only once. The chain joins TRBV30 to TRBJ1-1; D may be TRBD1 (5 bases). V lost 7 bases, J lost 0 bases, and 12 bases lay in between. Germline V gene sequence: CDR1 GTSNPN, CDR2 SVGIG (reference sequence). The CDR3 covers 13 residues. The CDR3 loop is CASGRGLNTEAFF. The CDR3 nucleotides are TGTGCCTCAGGAAGGGGTCTGAACACTGAAGCTTTCTTT.

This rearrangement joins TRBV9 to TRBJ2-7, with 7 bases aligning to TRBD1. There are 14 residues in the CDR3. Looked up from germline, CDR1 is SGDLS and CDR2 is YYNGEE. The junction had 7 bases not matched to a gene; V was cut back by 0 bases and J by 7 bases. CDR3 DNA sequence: TGTGCCAGCAGCGTAGATGGGGACAGCCAAGAGCAGTACTTC. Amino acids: CASSVDGDSQEQYF.

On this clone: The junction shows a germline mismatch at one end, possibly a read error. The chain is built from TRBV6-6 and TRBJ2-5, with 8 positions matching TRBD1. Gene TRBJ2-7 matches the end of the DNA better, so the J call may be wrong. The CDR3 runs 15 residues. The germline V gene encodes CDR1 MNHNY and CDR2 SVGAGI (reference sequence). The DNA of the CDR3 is TGTGCCAGCAGTAACTCAGGGGGCCTCGGGTACGAGCAGTACTTC. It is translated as CASSNSGGLGYEQYF.

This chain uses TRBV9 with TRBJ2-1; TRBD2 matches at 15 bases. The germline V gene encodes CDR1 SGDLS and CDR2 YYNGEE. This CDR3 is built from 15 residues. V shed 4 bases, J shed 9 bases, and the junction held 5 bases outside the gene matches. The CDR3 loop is CASSRTSGGAGEQFF. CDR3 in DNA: TGTGCCAGCAGCCGGACTAGCGGGGGGGCCGGTGAGCAGTTCTTC.

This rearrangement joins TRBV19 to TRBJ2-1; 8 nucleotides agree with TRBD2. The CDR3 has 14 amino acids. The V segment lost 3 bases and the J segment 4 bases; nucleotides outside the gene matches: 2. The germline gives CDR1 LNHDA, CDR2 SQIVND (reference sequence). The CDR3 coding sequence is TGTGCCAGTAGTATGCGGGGGGTATACAATGAGCAGTTCTTC. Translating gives CASSMRGVYNEQFF.

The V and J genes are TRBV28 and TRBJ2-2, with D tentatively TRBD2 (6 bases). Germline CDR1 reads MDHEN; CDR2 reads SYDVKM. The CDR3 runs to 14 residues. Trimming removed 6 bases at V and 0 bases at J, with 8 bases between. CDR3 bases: TGTGCCAGCAGCTGGGGGGCGAACACCGGGGAGCTGTTTTTT. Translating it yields CASSWGANTGELFF.

The CDR3 nucleotides read TGTGCCAGCAGCCCGACAGGGAACCTAGGCACAGATACGCAGTATTTT. Translated, it gives CASSPTGNLGTDTQYF. The rearrangement links TRBV11-3 to TRBJ2-3, with 7 nucleotides matching TRBD1. CDR1 is SGHNT, CDR2 YENEEA, per germline. CDR3 length: 16 residues. Unmatched junction bases numbered 9, after V lost 5 bases and J lost 1 base.

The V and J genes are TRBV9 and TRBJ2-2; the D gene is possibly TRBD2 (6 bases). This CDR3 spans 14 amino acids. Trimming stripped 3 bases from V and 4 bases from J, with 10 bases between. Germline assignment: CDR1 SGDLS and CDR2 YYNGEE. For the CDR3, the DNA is TGTGCCAGCAGCGCGGGGGTATTCACCGGGGAGCTGTTTTTT. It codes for CASSAGVFTGELFF.

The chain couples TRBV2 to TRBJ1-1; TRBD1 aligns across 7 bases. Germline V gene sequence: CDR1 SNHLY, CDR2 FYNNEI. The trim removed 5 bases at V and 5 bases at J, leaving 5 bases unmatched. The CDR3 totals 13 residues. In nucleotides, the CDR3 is TGTGCCAGCAGTCCGAGACAGGGAACTGAAGCTTTCTTT. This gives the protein CASSPRQGTEAFF.

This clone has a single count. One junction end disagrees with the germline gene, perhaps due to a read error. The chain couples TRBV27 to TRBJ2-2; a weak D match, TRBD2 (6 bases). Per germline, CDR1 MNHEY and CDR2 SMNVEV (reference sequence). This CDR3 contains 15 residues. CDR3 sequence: CASSLRPGRSGELFF. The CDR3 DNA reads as TGTGCCAGCAGTTTACGACCGGGGAGGTCCGGTGAGCTGTTTTTT.

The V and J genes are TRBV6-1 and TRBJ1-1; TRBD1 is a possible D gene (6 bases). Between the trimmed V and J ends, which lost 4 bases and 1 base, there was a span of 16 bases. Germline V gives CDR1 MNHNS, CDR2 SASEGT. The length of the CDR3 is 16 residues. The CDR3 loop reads CASSVGTGQPNTEAFF. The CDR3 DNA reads TGTGCCAGCAGTGTCGGAACGGGACAACCGAACACTGAAGCTTTCTTT.

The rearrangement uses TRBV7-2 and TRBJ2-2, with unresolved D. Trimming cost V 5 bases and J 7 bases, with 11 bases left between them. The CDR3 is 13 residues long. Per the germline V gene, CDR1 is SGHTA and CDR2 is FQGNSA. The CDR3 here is CASSLWAGGELFF. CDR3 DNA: TGTGCCAGCAGCCTTTGGGCCGGCGGGGAGCTGTTTTTT.

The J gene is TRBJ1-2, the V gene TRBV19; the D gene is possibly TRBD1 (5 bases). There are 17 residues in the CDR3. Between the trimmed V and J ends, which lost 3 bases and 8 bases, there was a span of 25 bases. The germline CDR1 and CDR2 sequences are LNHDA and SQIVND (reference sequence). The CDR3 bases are TGTGCCAGTAGTATCGGGGTACAAGGAGCAGGGATGACGGGCTACACCTTC. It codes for CASSIGVQGAGMTGYTF.

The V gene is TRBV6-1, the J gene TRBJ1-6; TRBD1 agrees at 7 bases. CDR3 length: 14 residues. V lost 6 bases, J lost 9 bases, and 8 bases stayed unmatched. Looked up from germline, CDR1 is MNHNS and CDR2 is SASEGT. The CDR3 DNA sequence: TGTGCCAGCAGCGAGGGGGCGCTCAGTTCACCCCTCCACTTT. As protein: CASSEGALSSPLHF.

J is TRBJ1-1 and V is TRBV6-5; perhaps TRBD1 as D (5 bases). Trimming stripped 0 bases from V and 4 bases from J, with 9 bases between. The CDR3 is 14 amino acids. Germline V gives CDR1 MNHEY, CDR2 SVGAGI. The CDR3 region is CASSYSRGSTEAFF. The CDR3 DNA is TGTGCCAGCAGTTACTCGAGGGGAAGCACTGAAGCTTTCTTT.

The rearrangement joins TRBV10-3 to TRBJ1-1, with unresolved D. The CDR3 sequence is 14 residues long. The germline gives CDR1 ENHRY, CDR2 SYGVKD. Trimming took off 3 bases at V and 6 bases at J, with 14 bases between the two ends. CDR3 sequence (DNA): TGTGCCATCAGTGAAAACCAAAAGGGAGCTGAAGCTTTCTTT. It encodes CAISENQKGAEAFF.

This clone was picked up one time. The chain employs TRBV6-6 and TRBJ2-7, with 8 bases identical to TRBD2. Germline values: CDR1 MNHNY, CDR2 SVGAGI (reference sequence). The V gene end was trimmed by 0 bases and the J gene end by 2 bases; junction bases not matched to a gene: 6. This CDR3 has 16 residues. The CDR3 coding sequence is TGTGCCAGCAGTTACTCGGGCGGGGGGCCCACCTACGAGCAGTACTTC. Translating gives CASSYSGGGPTYEQYF.

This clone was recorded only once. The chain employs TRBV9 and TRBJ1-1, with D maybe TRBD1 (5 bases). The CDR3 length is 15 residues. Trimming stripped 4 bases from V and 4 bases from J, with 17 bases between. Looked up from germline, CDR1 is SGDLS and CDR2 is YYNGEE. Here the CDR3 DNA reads TGTGCCAGCAGCCCCTCGACTGGGAGGGGCACTGAAGCTTTCTTT. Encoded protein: CASSPSTGRGTEAFF.

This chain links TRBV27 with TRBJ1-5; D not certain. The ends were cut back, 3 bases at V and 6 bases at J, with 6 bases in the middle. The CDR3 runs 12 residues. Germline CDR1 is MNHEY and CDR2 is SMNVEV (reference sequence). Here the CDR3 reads CASSLVGQPQHF. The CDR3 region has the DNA TGTGCCAGCAGTTTGGTTGGTCAGCCCCAGCATTTT.

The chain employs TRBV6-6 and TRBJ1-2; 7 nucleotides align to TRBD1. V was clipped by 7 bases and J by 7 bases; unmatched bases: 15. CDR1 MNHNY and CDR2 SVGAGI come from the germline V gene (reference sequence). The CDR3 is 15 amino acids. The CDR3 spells CASNNPETGAGGYTF. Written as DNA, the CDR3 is TGTGCCAGCAATAATCCCGAAACAGGGGCGGGTGGCTACACCTTC.

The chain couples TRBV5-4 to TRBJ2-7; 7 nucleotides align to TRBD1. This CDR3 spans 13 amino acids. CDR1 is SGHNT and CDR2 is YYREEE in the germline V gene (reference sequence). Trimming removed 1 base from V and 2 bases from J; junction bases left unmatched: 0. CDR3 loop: CASSLTGAYEQYF. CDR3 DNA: TGTGCCAGCAGCTTGACAGGGGCCTACGAGCAGTACTTC.

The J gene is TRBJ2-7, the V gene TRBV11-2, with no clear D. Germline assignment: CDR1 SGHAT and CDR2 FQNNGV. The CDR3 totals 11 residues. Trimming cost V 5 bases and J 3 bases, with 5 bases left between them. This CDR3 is CASSRDYEQYF. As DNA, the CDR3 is TGTGCCAGCAGCCGAGACTACGAGCAGTACTTC.

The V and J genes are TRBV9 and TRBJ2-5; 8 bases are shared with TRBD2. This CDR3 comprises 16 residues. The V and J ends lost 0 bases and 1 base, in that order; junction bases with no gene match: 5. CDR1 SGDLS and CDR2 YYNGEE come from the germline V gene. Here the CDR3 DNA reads TGTGCCAGCAGCGTAGGCAACGGGGGGGGCCAAGAGACCCAGTACTTC. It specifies CASSVGNGGGQETQYF.

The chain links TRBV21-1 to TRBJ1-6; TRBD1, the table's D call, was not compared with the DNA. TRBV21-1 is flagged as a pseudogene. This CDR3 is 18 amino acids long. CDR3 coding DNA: TGTGCCAGCAGCAAAGCGACGGGACAGGGATTATATAATTCACCCCTCCACTTT. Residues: CASSKATGQGLYNSPLHF.

The CDR3 region is CASSSTTGGNEKLFF. The CDR3 region has the DNA TGTGCCAGCAGCTCTACTACAGGGGGTAATGAAAAACTGTTTTTT. The chain uses TRBV9 and TRBJ1-4; 8 bases line up with TRBD1. From germline, CDR1 is SGDLS and CDR2 YYNGEE. This CDR3 has 15 amino acids. J was trimmed by 4 bases and V by 4 bases; bases with no gene match: 6.

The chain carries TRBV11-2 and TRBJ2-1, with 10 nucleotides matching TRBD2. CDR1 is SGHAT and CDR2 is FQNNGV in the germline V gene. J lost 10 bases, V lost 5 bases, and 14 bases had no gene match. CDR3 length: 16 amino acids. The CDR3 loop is CASSPPSGGFTMEQFF. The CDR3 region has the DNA TGTGCCAGCAGCCCCCCTAGCGGGGGTTTTACAATGGAGCAGTTCTTC.

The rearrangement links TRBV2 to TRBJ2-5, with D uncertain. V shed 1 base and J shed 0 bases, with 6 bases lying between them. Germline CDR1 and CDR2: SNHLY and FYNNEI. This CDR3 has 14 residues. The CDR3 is CASSEGPNQETQYF. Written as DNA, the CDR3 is TGTGCCAGCAGTGAAGGTCCGAACCAAGAGACCCAGTACTTC.